What follows is one T cell receptor beta chain and its context. The antigen it binds to is not known. Per-base qualities were not stored, and no clone one base away is much larger. This record comes from a study of blood T cell repertoires in COVID-19 (dated by TCRdb to 2020 to 2022). Regarding the research as a whole: The collaborator samples originated in the United States, Italy and Spain and spanned the acute and convalescent phases of COVID-19. The material from the prospective study consisted of cDNA or gDNA derived from T cells, B-cell-depleted T cells, or PBMCs. The dataset comprised deeply sampled blood TCRbeta repertoires from subjects exposed to, actively infected with, or recovered from COVID-19. The repertoires were made available in a free public database intended to serve as a resource for research on the immune response to SARS-CoV-2. Samples were obtained from the ongoing ImmuneRACE study (first 160 participants) and from approximately 1,200 subjects provided by 6 global collaborators. A de-identified subject ID, COVID-19 status, age in years and sex were almost always included in the sample metadata. HLA class I and class II types, where available, came from metadata supplied by the sample provider rather than from assay-based typing.

The junction shows trimming of 0 bases on V and 10 bases on J, and the gene matches do not reach 7 bases of it. CDR1 SGDLS and CDR2 YYNGEE were looked up in the germline V gene. The CDR3, cysteine through phenylalanine, is 14 amino acids long. The read is trimmed to its CDR3 DNA, 42 bases read in frame from base 1. Summary of the overall study and its limitations: The amount of clinical and demographic metadata varied by source and participant and was provided uncurated.

TCRbeta CDR3 regions were amplified from genomic DNA using the immunoSEQ Assay, a bias-controlled multiplex PCR. The study's processing was this. Nucleated cell counts per sample were estimated from amplification of reference gene primers within the assay. To quantify the absolute abundance of each unique TCRbeta CDR3 rearrangement, sequence reads were collapsed and filtered. For each sample, productive Simpson clonality was calculated as the square root of Simpson's diversity index over productive rearrangements. Entries here come from immuneACCESS through TCRdb and include only in-frame sequences with V and J called. Some clones fail to appear in such tables; in the studies checked, an unresolved V gene covers under half of the shortfall, and the cause of the remainder is unknown. Clone size and the V and J calls come from that table; the DNA yielded D and trimming. The sample data list approximately 200,000 clones, and approximately 83% of these were observed just once. Roughly 3% of the sample goes to the ten largest clones.

A second Seattle source provided samples from volunteer blood donors who had recovered from COVID-19. The collaborating institutions used their own protocols to collect whole blood in K2EDTA tubes. For TCRbeta analysis, collaborators shipped samples in one of three forms: frozen whole blood, isolated PBMCs, or DNA extracted from either of those sample types. Recombination linked TRBV9 to TRBJ1-1, with 9 central nucleotides matching TRBD1. The TCR originated in a woman aged 25 to 45 who had recovered from COVID-19. Sequenced: peripheral blood. The nucleotide sequence reads as follows: TGTGCCAGCAGCGTAGAGGGGACAGGGAGGGGAGCTTTCTTT. This yields the protein CASSVEGTGRGAFF.